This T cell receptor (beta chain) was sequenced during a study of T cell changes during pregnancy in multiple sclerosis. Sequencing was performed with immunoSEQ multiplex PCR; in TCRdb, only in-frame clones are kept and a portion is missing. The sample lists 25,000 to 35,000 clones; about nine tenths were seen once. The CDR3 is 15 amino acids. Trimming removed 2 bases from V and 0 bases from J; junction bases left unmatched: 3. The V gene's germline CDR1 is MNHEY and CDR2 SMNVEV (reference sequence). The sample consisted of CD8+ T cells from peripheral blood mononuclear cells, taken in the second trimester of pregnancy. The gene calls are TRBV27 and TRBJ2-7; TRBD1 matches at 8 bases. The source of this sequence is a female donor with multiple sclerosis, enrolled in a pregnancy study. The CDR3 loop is CASSLQGASSYEQYF. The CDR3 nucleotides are TGTGCCAGCAGTTTACAGGGGGCGAGCTCCTACGAGCAGTACTTC.